This TCR beta chain was found in a study of cytomegalovirus exposure and HLA in healthy donors. This clone was seen just once. Its antigen remains unknown. CDR1 is MNHNY, CDR2 SVGAGI, per germline (reference sequence). The J segment lost 6 bases and the V segment lost 6 bases, leaving 6 bases of the junction unmatched. The CDR3 runs 14 residues. The PCR contained 60 Vbeta and 13 Jbeta primers. TCRdb's copy holds only in-frame clones and misses some; the assay was immunoSEQ multiplex PCR. The sample has 150,000 or so clones; 75% to 80% are singletons. Study findings and constraints: Later on, a genetic analysis was performed. It linked a missense variant in DCLRE1C with V- and J-gene trimming of TCR beta. HLA alleles showed associations with some 15,000 TCR beta sequences in a later analysis, at a 0.05 false discovery rate.

The chain couples TRBV6-6 to TRBJ2-1; 9 positions agree with TRBD2. The sequence was collected from a male donor in good health and CMV-seronegative. The material sequenced was PBMCs. CDR3 loop: CASSLSSGVNEQFF. CDR3 DNA sequence: TGTGCCAGCAGCCTCTCTAGCGGGGTCAATGAGCAGTTCTTC.